This passage covers 17 T cell receptor beta chains from one sample sequenced in a study of glioma-infiltrating T cells after dendritic cell vaccination. This table comes from immunoSEQ multiplex PCR, and its TCRdb copy is limited to in-frame clones, with some not included. The sample lists around 62,000 clones, approximately 78% occurring once. The sample consisted of blood, taken before dendritic cell vaccination. Source of these receptors: a human donor with glioblastoma.

CDR3 amino acids: CASSGDTLEAFF. For the CDR3, the DNA is TGTGCCAGCAGTGGGGACACCCTTGAAGCTTTCTTT. The chain recombines TRBV6-1 with TRBJ1-1, with a tentative D call TRBD1 (6 bases). In germline, CDR1 is MNHNS, CDR2 SASEGT. CDR3 length equals 12 residues. Trimming took off 4 bases at V and 7 bases at J, with 10 bases between the two ends.

The rearrangement links TRBV2 to TRBJ1-6; no clear D. The CDR3 runs to 12 residues. CDR1 and CDR2 (germline): SNHLY, FYNNEI. V lost 8 bases and J 7 bases, leaving 9 bases between the germline ends. The CDR3 is CASSQQNSPLHF. Written as DNA, the CDR3 is TGTGCCAGCTCTCAACAGAATTCACCCCTCCACTTT.

This clone has just one count. The chain couples TRBV4-2 to TRBJ2-6; a possible D gene is TRBD2 (6 bases). V lost 0 bases and J lost 3, with 12 bases in between. Looked up from germline, CDR1 is LGHNA and CDR2 is YNFKEQ. The CDR3 is 17 amino acids. The CDR3 loop reads CASSQEGRGFGANVLTF. For the CDR3, the DNA is TGTGCCAGCAGCCAAGAGGGACGGGGGTTTGGGGCCAACGTCCTGACTTTC.

This chain joins TRBV2 and TRBJ2-1; 7 bases agree with TRBD1. The CDR3 has 15 residues. The V gene end was trimmed by 4 bases and the J gene end by 0 bases; junction bases not matched to a gene: 3. Germline V lookup: CDR1 SNHLY, CDR2 FYNNEI. CDR3 in DNA: TGTGCCAGCAGTGCGGACAGGAGCTCCTACAATGAGCAGTTCTTC. Its translation: CASSADRSSYNEQFF.

This chain links TRBV5-1 with TRBJ1-1; D uncertain. The CDR3 is made up of 14 amino acids. V lost 0 bases and J lost 2, with 8 bases in between. Looked up from germline, CDR1 is SGHRS and CDR2 is YFSETQ. For the CDR3, the DNA is TGCGCCAGCAGCTTGGTTGGCTCAAACACTGAAGCTTTCTTT. It encodes CASSLVGSNTEAFF.

The rearrangement links TRBV7-9 to TRBJ2-7; TRBD1 is a possible D gene (5 bases). Between the trimmed V and J ends, which lost 3 bases and 0 bases, there was a span of 15 bases. The CDR3 loop spans 16 amino acids. Germline V gives CDR1 SEHNR, CDR2 FQNEAQ (reference sequence). The DNA of the CDR3 is TGTGCCAGCAGCTTTGTGGAACAGGCTAGCTCCTACGAGCAGTACTTC. Translated: CASSFVEQASSYEQYF. The full variable domain, with the rest looked up from reference TRBV7-9 and TRBJ2-7, is DTGVSQNPRHKITKRGQNVTFRCDPISEHNRLYWYRQTLGQGPEFLTYFQNEAQLEKSRLLSDRFSAERPKGSFSTLEIQRTEQGDSAMYLCASSFVEQASSYEQYFGPGTRLTVT.

This rearrangement joins TRBV27 to TRBJ2-7; possible D gene TRBD1, 6 bases. In germline, CDR1 is MNHEY, CDR2 SMNVEV (reference sequence). V lost 6 bases and J 1 base, leaving 16 bases between the germline ends. The length of the CDR3 is 15 residues. CDR3 region: CASSPSGTISYEQYF. The CDR3 coding sequence is TGTGCCAGCAGCCCGTCCGGGACAATATCCTACGAGCAGTACTTC.

The chain recombines TRBV4-1 with TRBJ1-6; 7 bases agree with TRBD1. The germline CDR1 and CDR2 sequences are MGHRA and YSYEKL. This CDR3 region has 13 residues. Trimming took 4 bases from V and 10 from J; bases not matched to a gene: 4. The CDR3 here is CASSPDRASPLHF. The CDR3 DNA reads TGCGCCAGCAGCCCCGACAGGGCCTCACCCCTCCACTTT.

The J gene is TRBJ1-2, the V gene TRBV2; the match to TRBD1 covers 10 bases. The CDR3 is 15 residues long. The trim removed 6 bases at V and 6 bases at J, leaving 10 bases unmatched. Germline V gives CDR1 SNHLY, CDR2 FYNNEI. CDR3 loop: CASRGDRGRVHGYTF. The CDR3 DNA reads as TGTGCCAGCAGGGGAGACAGGGGGCGAGTCCATGGCTACACCTTC.

As DNA, the CDR3 is TGTGCCTGGACACAGGGGGCTGCGGACTATGGCTACACCTTC. Translated: CAWTQGAADYGYTF. The V and J genes are TRBV30 and TRBJ1-2, with TRBD1 identical over 9 bases. With 4 bases clipped from V and 3 bases from J, the junction kept 6 bases outside the gene matches. The CDR3 spans 14 residues. Germline V gives CDR1 GTSNPN, CDR2 SVGIG (reference sequence).

The J gene is TRBJ1-2, the V gene TRBV28; D call uncertain. The V gene's germline CDR1 is MDHEN and CDR2 SYDVKM. V shed 5 bases and J shed 5 bases, with 6 bases lying between them. The CDR3 consists of 11 residues. CDR3 in amino acids: CASSSTYGYTF. CDR3 DNA sequence: TGTGCCAGCAGTAGCACTTATGGCTACACCTTC.

The gene calls are TRBV19 and TRBJ2-7; D is perhaps TRBD1 (6 bases). Trimming took off 5 bases at V and 4 bases at J, with 12 bases between the two ends. The CDR3 has 13 amino acids. Germline lookup yields CDR1 LNHDA and CDR2 SQIVND (reference sequence). The CDR3 coding sequence is TGTGCCAGTAGTCCCCAGGGGCTGTACGAGCAGTACTTC. Amino acids: CASSPQGLYEQYF.

The chain joins TRBV10-1 to TRBJ2-3; the D gene is possibly TRBD2 (6 bases). V lost 6 bases and J 2 bases, leaving 12 bases between the germline ends. The CDR3 totals 14 residues. Germline V gene data show CDR1 as WNHNN and CDR2 as SYGVQD (reference sequence). Here the CDR3 DNA reads TGCGCCAGCAGCACCGGACTACCCACAGATACGCAGTATTTT. Protein product: CASSTGLPTDTQYF.

V usage is TRBV18 and J usage is TRBJ2-2; 9 nucleotides match TRBD1. CDR1 and CDR2 from the germline V gene are KGHSH and LQKENI. Unmatched junction bases numbered 5, after V lost 5 bases and J lost 4 bases. This CDR3 is 15 amino acids long. In nucleotides, the CDR3 is TGTGCCAGCTCAACACAGGGGGCCGGCACCGGGGAGCTGTTTTTT. This translates into CASSTQGAGTGELFF.

The J gene is TRBJ2-1, the V gene TRBV13; 7 positions agree with TRBD1. The CDR3 totals 15 residues. CDR1 and CDR2 from the germline V gene are PRHDT and FYEKMQ (reference sequence). V shed 6 bases and J 3 bases; nucleotides not matched to a gene: 8. DNA of the CDR3: TGTGCCAGCAGAATCTGCGGACAGGACTACAATGAGCAGTTCTTC. Protein: CASRICGQDYNEQFF.

For the CDR3, the DNA is TGTGCCTGGAGTGGGACAGGGGGTTCCTACGAGCAGTACTTC. Its protein is CAWSGTGGSYEQYF. V gene TRBV30 combines with J gene TRBJ2-7; TRBD1 agrees at 10 bases. Per germline, CDR1 GTSNPN and CDR2 SVGIG (reference sequence). The V segment lost 1 base and the J segment 1 base; nucleotides outside the gene matches: 1. This CDR3 has 14 residues.

V gene TRBV13 combines with J gene TRBJ1-1, with a possible D match to TRBD1 (5 bases). This CDR3 comprises 14 residues. Germline-derived CDR1 and CDR2 are PRHDT and FYEKMQ (reference sequence). Trimming stripped 4 bases from V and 0 bases from J, with 9 bases between. In DNA form, the CDR3 reads TGTGCCAGCAGCTGGGGGGTAGTGAACACTGAAGCTTTCTTT. Translating it yields CASSWGVVNTEAFF.